This T cell receptor beta chain came from a study of OX40 agonist ivuxolimab in advanced cancers. Here immunoSEQ multiplex PCR was the method, and the copy in TCRdb shows in-frame clones only, minus some. The sample shows 81,000 or so clones, 70% to 90% of them seen only once. The germline V gene has CDR1 SGHAT and CDR2 FQNNGV. The CDR3 extends over 15 amino acids. J was trimmed by 3 bases and V by 5 bases; bases with no gene match: 8. This clone ranks as medium-sized. The TCR originated in an adult with an advanced solid tumor such as melanoma, head and neck, liver or kidney cancer. Specimen: CD4+ or CD8+ T cells sorted from blood, collected in a trial of the OX40 agonist ivuxolimab. The chain joins TRBV11-2 to TRBJ1-1, with 8 bases identical to TRBD1. This chain's CDR3 is CASSPGTGDYTEAFF. CDR3 sequence (DNA): TGTGCCAGCAGCCCGGGGACAGGTGATTACACTGAAGCTTTCTTT.